This T cell receptor (beta chain) came from a study of T cells in Graves' hyperthyroidism and ophthalmopathy. Amplification of TCR beta CDR3 regions was performed using RNA transcripts as template. The HTBI set primed first-round TCR CDR3 RT-PCR. TCRdb redid the calling of the multiplex PCR reads with MiXCR, one entry per CDR3 protein. The data hold approximately 700,000 distinct CDR3 sequences, with about 16% observed a single time. Investigators excluded patients with uncontrolled infection, other autoimmune disease, pregnancy or lactation. The authors obtained PBMCs from 10 ml of fresh peripheral blood. Study-wide results and limits: Researchers report that a 13 V-J model separated ophthalmopathy from stable hyperthyroidism. Before onset, by a median of 6.5 months, the model predicted ophthalmopathy.

Looked up from germline, CDR1 is KGHDR and CDR2 is SFDVKD. CDR3 length: 16 residues. This clonotype was recorded only once. No antigen is known for it. This may come from a read error, since a much larger clone is one base off. This chain links TRBV24-1 with TRBJ2-1, with 8 bases matching TRBD1. Sequencing used blood. The clonotype was recovered from a man aged 18 to 29 with Graves' hyperthyroidism. Here the CDR3 DNA reads TGTGCCGCCAGTCGTCCCACGACAGGGGCGGACAATGAGCAGTTCTTC. It codes for CAASRPTTGADNEQFF.